Sequencing of this T cell receptor (beta chain) was carried out in a study of vaccination effects on CD4 cells after COVID-19. Sequenced by immunoSEQ multiplex PCR; TCRdb stores in-frame clones only, minus some. The table has roughly 41,000 clones, about 60% seen once. Pools of viral peptides were used by the ViraFEST assay to expand antigen-specific CD4+ T cells ahead of sequencing. Upon completion of about 10 days in culture, CD4+ T cells were isolated. Vaccine recipients lacked prior SARS-CoV-2 infection and had negative nucleocapsid antibodies. As for this clone: Its antigen remains unknown.

Germline V gene lookup returns CDR1 SNHLY and CDR2 FYNNEI. The CDR3 is 12 residues long. V lost 4 bases, J lost 10 bases, and 10 bases lay in between. Sequenced here: CD4+ T cells from PBMCs cultured with HCoV-OC43 spike peptides, sampled before COVID-19 vaccination. Specified subset: HCoV-OC43 spike overlapping peptide pool stimulation. The chain combines TRBV2 with TRBJ1-4, with D unresolved. The source of this sequence is a human donor who received a COVID-19 vaccine. CDR3 in amino acids: CASSVQERKLFF. The CDR3 bases are TGTGCCAGCAGTGTTCAGGAAAGAAAACTGTTTTTT.